This T cell receptor beta chain was identified in a study of blood T cell repertoires in COVID-19. TCRdb keeps only in-frame clones here, not all; method: immunoSEQ multiplex PCR. The sample holds under 200,000 clones, 65% to 85% seen once. The CDR3 is 15 amino acids. With 3 bases removed from V and 4 bases from J, the gap between germline ends came to 13 bases. The germline V gene has CDR1 KGHSH and CDR2 LQKENI. Participants reported their clinical history, and cohort assignment relied on those reports. Sequenced: PBMCs or T cells enriched from blood (not recorded which). The chain joins TRBV18 to TRBJ1-3; tentative D call: TRBD1 (6 bases). This TCR came from a young woman who had been exposed to COVID-19. CDR3 protein: CASSPLGADGNTIYF. The CDR3 nucleotides are TGTGCCAGCTCACCTCTGGGGGCCGACGGAAACACCATATATTTT.